This T cell receptor beta chain was obtained from a study of blood T cell repertoires in COVID-19. Across the study: Nucleic acid was either cDNA or gDNA, and it came from T cells, B-cell-depleted T cells, or PBMCs.

The CDR3 is 17 amino acids. Germline V gene lookup returns CDR1 SGHRS and CDR2 YFSETQ. J gave up 4 bases and V 4 bases, and 11 bases lay outside the gene matches. Source study methods: Amplification with reference gene primers provided the estimates of nucleated cell counts. Data came from immunoSEQ multiplex PCR; TCRdb stores just in-frame clones and leaves some out. The V and J calls and clone size are taken from that table; D and trimming were inferred from the DNA. The table shows roughly 200,000 clones, with approximately 90% occurring only once. Individuals aged roughly 18 to 95 years were recruited from fewer than 30 US areas. Participants had their cohort set by participant-reported clinical history. This clone was found a few times.

This clonotype originated in a woman between 40 and 55 years old with acute COVID-19. Sequenced sample: PBMCs or T cells enriched from blood (not recorded which). This chain uses TRBV5-1 with TRBJ2-1; TRBD1 matches at 10 bases. The CDR3 DNA reads TGCGCCAGCAGCCCCCACTCGACAGGGGGCGGTTACAATGAGCAGTTCTTC. Encoded protein: CASSPHSTGGGYNEQFF.